The rows below give T cell receptor beta chains drawn from one sample of a study of blood T cells in healthy people across ages. TCRdb passed the 5' RACE reads through MiXCR, listing each CDR3 protein once. The data contain around 1,900,000 distinct CDR3 sequences, about two fifths of them singletons. Sequenced: blood. Receptors were obtained from a human donor in good health. Each CDR3 is given with its conserved first and last residue. The D gene is left open where the match is weak. Only some rows state a clone size, as once, few, many or a class for expanded clones.

abundance	v_gene	d_gene	j_gene	CDR3aa	CDR3nt
.	TRBV7-9	.	TRBJ2-7	CASSLLTGTLHEQYF	TGTGCCAGCAGCTTATTAACAGGGACTCTCCACGAGCAGTACTTC
.	TRBV10-3	TRBD2	TRBJ2-5	CAISAGLAGIQETRYF	TGTGCCATCAGTGCCGGACTAGCGGGTATCCAAGAGACCCGGTACTTC
.	TRBV4-1	.	TRBJ2-3	CASSQEEGGGTDTQYF	TGCGCCAGCAGCCAAGAGGAGGGGGGTGGGACAGATACGCAGTATTTT
.	TRBV10-3	.	TRBJ1-6	CAIRGGWDSPLHF	TGTGCCATCAGAGGCGGATGGGATTCACCCCTCCACTTT
few	TRBV7-2	TRBD2	TRBJ2-1	CASSLSLRRGGLVSEQFF	TGTGCCAGCAGCTTATCATTAAGGCGGGGGGGCCTCGTCAGTGAGCAGTTCTTC
.	TRBV4-3	TRBD1	TRBJ2-7	CASSRDSSLFYEQYF	TGCGCCAGCAGCCGGGACAGCTCACTTTTCTACGAGCAGTACTTC
few	TRBV29-1	.	TRBJ2-7	CSVVTGLSYEQYF	TGCAGCGTAGTAACAGGCCTCTCCTACGAGCAGTACTTC
few	TRBV6-2/TRBV6-3	.	TRBJ2-7	CASSPPRYSYEQYF	TGTGCCAGCAGCCCTCCTAGATACTCCTACGAGCAGTACTTC
few	TRBV20-1	TRBD1	TRBJ1-4	CSAQGQAPRLFF	TGCAGTGCCCAGGGACAGGCTCCCAGACTGTTTTTT
few	TRBV12-5	.	TRBJ2-1	CASGLGTYNEQFF	TGTGCTAGTGGTTTGGGCACTTACAATGAGCAGTTCTTC
.	TRBV24-1	.	TRBJ1-2	CATSDLIYGYTF	TGTGCCACCAGTGATTTGATCTATGGCTACACCTTC
.	TRBV5-1	.	TRBJ1-1	CASSWEGSTEAFF	TGCGCCAGCAGTTGGGAGGGGAGCACTGAAGCTTTCTTT
many	TRBV12-5	.	TRBJ2-5	CASGSDVREPETQYF	TGTGCTAGTGGTTCGGACGTACGGGAACCAGAGACCCAGTACTTC
.	TRBV7-3	.	TRBJ2-5	CASSPMGGEQETQYF	TGTGCCAGCAGCCCCATGGGCGGGGAACAAGAGACCCAGTACTTC
.	TRBV4-3	.	TRBJ1-3	CASSQGSSSGNTIYF	TGCGCCAGCAGCCAAGGCAGCTCCTCTGGAAACACCATATATTTT
.	TRBV19	.	TRBJ1-3	CASSSRHSGNTIYF	TGTGCCAGTAGTAGCCGACACTCTGGAAACACCATATATTTT
few	TRBV9	.	TRBJ1-6	CASSAQGGSYNSPLHF	TGTGCCAGCAGCGCACAAGGAGGCTCCTATAATTCACCCCTCCACTTT
few	TRBV5-1	TRBD2	TRBJ2-1	CASSLTSGFYNEQFF	TGCGCCAGCAGCTTGACTAGCGGATTTTACAATGAGCAGTTCTTC
.	TRBV6-1	.	TRBJ2-2	CASTRNIGTGELFF	TGTGCCAGCACTCGGAACATCGGCACCGGGGAGCTGTTTTTT
few	TRBV7-2	TRBD1	TRBJ2-7	CASSLSYRGYEQYF	TGTGCCAGCAGCTTAAGTTACAGGGGTTACGAGCAGTACTTC
.	TRBV4-2	TRBD2	TRBJ2-7	CANSPRTGRSEQYF	TGTGCCAACAGCCCGAGGACCGGGAGGTCCGAGCAGTACTTC
.	TRBV7-2	.	TRBJ2-3	CASSPISGGTDTQYF	TGTGCCAGCAGCCCAATTTCAGGGGGCACAGATACGCAGTATTTT
few	TRBV4-2	TRBD1	TRBJ2-1	CASSQDREQGNNEQFF	TGTGCCAGCAGCCAAGATCGGGAACAGGGGAACAATGAGCAGTTCTTC
.	TRBV2	.	TRBJ2-5	CASTHWQSEAPGTQYF	TGTGCCAGCACCCATTGGCAGTCTGAAGCCCCTGGGACCCAGTACTTC
.	TRBV5-1	TRBD1	TRBJ1-2	CASSLAPTGYNGYTF	TGCGCCAGCAGCTTGGCCCCGACAGGGTATAATGGCTACACCTTC
.	TRBV10-3	.	TRBJ1-5	CVISPDNQPQHF	TGTGTCATCAGTCCGGATAATCAGCCCCAGCATTTT
.	TRBV12-3/TRBV12-4	.	TRBJ2-3	CASSPTRLVLTDTQYF	TGTGCCAGCAGTCCGACACGACTAGTACTCACAGATACGCAGTATTTT
few	TRBV7-6	.	TRBJ1-6	CASSLEGTRHNSPLHF	TGTGCCAGCAGCTTAGAGGGGACAAGACACAATTCACCCCTCCACTTT
.	TRBV10-3	.	TRBJ1-1	CALQAGEGTEAFF	TGTGCCTTACAAGCGGGGGAGGGCACTGAAGCTTTCTTT
few	TRBV7-2	TRBD2	TRBJ2-4	CASSLALAGSYRIQYF	TGTGCCAGCAGCTTAGCGCTAGCGGGTTCCTACCGCATTCAGTACTTC
.	TRBV5-6	.	TRBJ2-1	CASSPRGRGRISYNEQFF	TGTGCCAGCAGCCCCCGTGGCAGGGGGAGGATATCCTACAATGAGCAGTTCTTC
.	TRBV4-1	.	TRBJ2-4	CASSQDSRQGNIQYF	TGCGCCAGCAGCCAAGATTCTCGGCAGGGAAACATTCAGTACTTC
few	TRBV7-2	.	TRBJ2-4	CASSLAWGDKNIQYF	TGTGCCAGCAGCTTAGCATGGGGGGACAAAAACATTCAGTACTTC
.	TRBV27	TRBD2	TRBJ2-4	CASSSGGGLTIQYF	TGTGCCAGCAGTTCTGGCGGGGGGCTTACCATTCAGTACTTC
many	TRBV5-4	.	TRBJ2-5	CASMRVEEETQYF	TGTGCCAGCATGCGGGTGGAGGAGGAGACCCAGTACTTC
.	TRBV7-9	TRBD2	TRBJ2-7	CASSGGGPEYF	TGTGCCAGCAGCGGGGGGGGACCGGAGTACTTC
few	TRBV29-1	TRBD2	TRBJ2-5	CSAVAGGAETQYF	TGCAGCGCCGTTGCGGGGGGCGCGGAGACCCAGTACTTC
.	TRBV29-1	TRBD1	TRBJ1-1	CSVARGGLGTEAFF	TGCAGCGTTGCCAGGGGGGGTTTGGGCACTGAAGCTTTCTTT
few	TRBV7-2	.	TRBJ2-6	CASSPSRRNGANVLTF	TGTGCCAGCAGCCCTAGTAGGAGGAATGGGGCCAACGTCCTGACTTTC
.	TRBV27	.	TRBJ2-1	CASSTKTGTPYNEQFF	TGTGCCAGCAGTACCAAGACAGGGACTCCCTACAATGAGCAGTTCTTC
.	TRBV6-1	.	TRBJ1-5	CASSTLFGGNQPQHF	TGTGCCAGCAGTACCTTATTCGGGGGCAATCAGCCCCAGCATTTT
.	TRBV27	TRBD1	TRBJ1-5	CASSCPYRGVSQPQHF	TGTGCCAGCAGTTGCCCGTACAGGGGTGTAAGTCAGCCCCAGCATTTT
few	TRBV20-1	TRBD2	TRBJ2-3	CSANGLAGALFSTDTQYF	TGCAGTGCTAATGGACTAGCGGGGGCCCTATTTAGCACAGATACGCAGTATTTT
few	TRBV27	TRBD1	TRBJ2-7	CASSTPSGGRQQYF	TGTGCCAGCAGTACGCCCTCAGGGGGTAGGCAGCAGTACTTC
.	TRBV6-2/TRBV6-3	.	TRBJ2-5	CASSFIGVPPETQYF	TGTGCCAGCAGTTTTATTGGAGTGCCTCCAGAGACCCAGTACTTC
few	TRBV5-8	TRBD1	TRBJ1-2	CASSLVRGPGYGYTF	TGTGCCAGCAGCTTGGTGAGGGGGCCAGGCTATGGCTACACCTTC
few	TRBV20-1	.	TRBJ1-6	CSARLQNSSPLHF	TGCAGTGCTAGGTTACAGAATAGTTCACCCCTCCACTTT
.	TRBV18	.	TRBJ1-4	CASSPLAEKLFF	TGTGCCAGCTCACCATTGGCAGAAAAACTGTTTTTT
few	TRBV20-1	TRBD1	TRBJ1-2	CSAGLDRARDGYTF	TGCAGTGCCGGCCTAGACAGGGCTAGGGATGGCTACACCTTC
few	TRBV20-1	.	TRBJ1-4	CSARQGMNEKLFF	TGCAGTGCTAGGCAGGGGATGAATGAAAAACTGTTTTTT
few	TRBV5-1	.	TRBJ1-2	CASRPIPTRVDYGYTF	TGCGCCAGCAGGCCCATACCGACAAGGGTAGACTATGGCTACACCTTC